This T cell receptor beta chain was sequenced during a study of T-cell reconstitution after alpha-beta-depleted transplantation in children. In this sample, this clonotype turned up many times. The CDR3 has 13 amino acids. During its preparation, the TCRbeta library received unique molecular identifiers. MiXCR was run by TCRdb on the PCR reads, yielding one entry per CDR3 protein. Of roughly 240,000 distinct CDR3 sequences detected, around 7.5% appear once; the ten largest clones hold 6.3%. This clonotype was sampled from a male patient aged 10 to 17 who had a stem cell transplant for acute lymphoblastic leukemia, so the T cells may come from the graft donor. The sequencing here drew on PBMCs, mostly from graft donor cells, taken 180 days after TCRalphabeta/CD19-depleted stem cell transplant. The chain couples TRBV12-3 or TRBV12-4 to TRBJ2-2, with no clear D. The chain's CDR3 is CKRVSLRTGELFF. The CDR3 DNA reads TGTAAAAGGGTGTCATTACGCACCGGGGAGCTGTTTTTT.